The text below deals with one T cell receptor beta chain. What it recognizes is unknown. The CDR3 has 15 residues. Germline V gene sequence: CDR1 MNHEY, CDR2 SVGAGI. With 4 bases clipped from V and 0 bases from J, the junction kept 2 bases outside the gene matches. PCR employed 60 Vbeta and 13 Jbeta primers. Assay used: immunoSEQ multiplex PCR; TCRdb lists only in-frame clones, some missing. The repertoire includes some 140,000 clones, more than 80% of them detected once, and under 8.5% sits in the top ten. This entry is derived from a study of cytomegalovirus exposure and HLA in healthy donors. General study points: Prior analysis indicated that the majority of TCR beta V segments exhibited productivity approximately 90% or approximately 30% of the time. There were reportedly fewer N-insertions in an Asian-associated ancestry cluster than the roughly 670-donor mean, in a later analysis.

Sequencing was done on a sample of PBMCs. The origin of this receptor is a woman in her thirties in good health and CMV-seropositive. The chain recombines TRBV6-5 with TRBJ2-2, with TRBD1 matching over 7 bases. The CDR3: CASSWDSTNTGELFF. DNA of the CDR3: TGTGCCAGCAGTTGGGACAGCACGAACACCGGGGAGCTGTTTTTT.